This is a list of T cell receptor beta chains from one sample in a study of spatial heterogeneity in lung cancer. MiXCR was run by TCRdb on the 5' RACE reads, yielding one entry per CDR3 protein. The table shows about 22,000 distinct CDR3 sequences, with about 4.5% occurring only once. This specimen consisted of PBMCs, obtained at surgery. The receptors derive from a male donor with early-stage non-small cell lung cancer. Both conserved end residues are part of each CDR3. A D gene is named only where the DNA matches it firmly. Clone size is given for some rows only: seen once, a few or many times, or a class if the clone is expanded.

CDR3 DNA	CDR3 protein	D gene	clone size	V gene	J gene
TGTGCCAGCAGCCCCGGAGGGGGGTTGGTTAACACTGAAGCTTTCTTT	CASSPGGGLVNTEAFF	.	few	TRBV28	TRBJ1-1
TGCGCCAGCAGTCATTACGCAGACGGGACAGGGGGCTTTCAGCCCCAGCATTTT	CASSHYADGTGGFQPQHF	TRBD1	many	TRBV23-1	TRBJ1-5
TGTGCCAGCAGTAAACAGATACTCCGGACAGATACCTACGAGCAGTACTTC	CASSKQILRTDTYEQYF	.	many	TRBV7-2	TRBJ2-7
TGCGCCAGCAGTCTTTACGACCTAGCGGCCTACGAGCAGTACTTC	CASSLYDLAAYEQYF	TRBD2	many	TRBV23-1	TRBJ2-7
TGTGCCACCGCGCTAGGGGCAACCTACGAGCAGTACTTC	CATALGATYEQYF	.	many	TRBV15	TRBJ2-7
TGTGCCAGCAGTTACCGGGACAGGGTCGGGGGAGAGACCCAGTACTTC	CASSYRDRVGGETQYF	TRBD1	many	TRBV6-2/TRBV6-3	TRBJ2-5
TGTGCCAGCAGCTTAGCCCAGCGGGAACCCAGCTCCTACAATGAGCAGTTCTTC	CASSLAQREPSSYNEQFF	TRBD2	.	TRBV7-9	TRBJ2-1
TGTGCCAGCAACCCCGGGACAGGTGGATCCTCCTTCCCAAGCATTCAGTACTTC	CASNPGTGGSSFPSIQYF	TRBD1	.	TRBV12-3/TRBV12-4	TRBJ2-4
TGTGCCAGCAGCGTAACCCCCACCCGGGCAGAAGCTTTCTTT	CASSVTPTRAEAFF	.	many	TRBV9	TRBJ1-1
TGTGCCAGCAGCTTAATGGGTGCGACAGATACGCAGTATTTT	CASSLMGATDTQYF	.	many	TRBV7-3	TRBJ2-3
TGTGCCAGCAGCTTGAGTAGCGGGAGCTCCTACGAGCAGTACTTC	CASSLSSGSSYEQYF	TRBD2	many	TRBV5-4	TRBJ2-7
TGCAGTGCTAGGCCCCGAGGGAACTCCCATTCACCCCTCCACTTT	CSARPRGNSHSPLHF	.	few	TRBV20-1	TRBJ1-6
TGTGCCAGCTCGCACGGAGATAGCAATCAGCCCCAGCATTTT	CASSHGDSNQPQHF	.	many	TRBV3-1	TRBJ1-5
TGTGCCAGCAGCTACTCCCGAGTGGTTAACACCGGGGAGCTGTTTTTT	CASSYSRVVNTGELFF	.	many	TRBV7-3	TRBJ2-2
TGTGCCAGCAGTCCCACCTTTGGGAGGGAAGAATACAATGAGCAGTTCTTC	CASSPTFGREEYNEQFF	TRBD2	many	TRBV4-2	TRBJ2-1
TGCGCCAGCAGCCAAGAGTCAGAGCAGTTCTTC	CASSQESEQFF	.	many	TRBV4-3	TRBJ2-1
TGCGCCAGCAGACGCCGGGACAGCTACGAAGAGGAGCTGTTTTTT	CASRRRDSYEEELFF	TRBD1	many	TRBV5-1	TRBJ2-2
TGTGCCAGCAGTTTCATAGGGTACGAGCAGTACTTC	CASSFIGYEQYF	.	many	TRBV12-3/TRBV12-4	TRBJ2-7
TGTGCCAGCAGTTTAAACAGAAAGGCTTTTGAAGCTTTCTTT	CASSLNRKAFEAFF	.	many	TRBV28	TRBJ1-1
TGTGCCAGCAGTTATGGGACTAGCGGGAGGAGGGATGGAGATACGCAGTATTTT	CASSYGTSGRRDGDTQYF	TRBD2	many	TRBV6-9	TRBJ2-3
TGTGCCAGCAGTTTGTCAAGCGGGAGAAGGAGCTCCTACAATGAGCAGTTCTTC	CASSLSSGRRSSYNEQFF	TRBD2	few	TRBV28	TRBJ2-1
TGCAGTGCCGCCGAGACGGGGCAGGGGGGGAAACCCCTCCACTTT	CSAAETGQGGKPLHF	TRBD1	many	TRBV20-1	TRBJ1-6
TGTGCCACCAGTGCGGGGGGCTTCTCCTACAATGAGCAGTTCTTC	CATSAGGFSYNEQFF	.	many	TRBV24-1	TRBJ2-1
TGTGCCAGCAGTGAGTCCGATAGCAATCAGCCCCAGCATTTT	CASSESDSNQPQHF	.	many	TRBV2	TRBJ1-5
TGTGCCAGCAGCCCCCGTATAGGATCCGGGGAGCTGTTTTTT	CASSPRIGSGELFF	.	many	TRBV7-9	TRBJ2-2
TGTGCCAGCTCCTCGAGAGAGGGGGCCCTCTCCTACGAGCAGTACTTC	CASSSREGALSYEQYF	TRBD1	many	TRBV12-3/TRBV12-4	TRBJ2-7
TGTGCCAGCAAGGCCCTCGGACGAGCCGGGGAGCTGTTTTTT	CASKALGRAGELFF	.	medium-sized	TRBV6-5	TRBJ2-2
TGTGCCAGCAGACCCCGACTAGCGGGGGATGTTGGACGAGATACGCAGTATTTT	CASRPRLAGDVGRDTQYF	TRBD2	few	TRBV6-1	TRBJ2-3
TGTGCCAGCAGCTATCGCAGGGGCGACAATGAGCAGTTCTTC	CASSYRRGDNEQFF	.	many	TRBV9	TRBJ2-1
TGTGCCAGCAGCTTTGGAGGGCTCGGTCAGCCCCAGCATTTT	CASSFGGLGQPQHF	.	many	TRBV7-2	TRBJ1-5
TGTGCCGCAGGGACCGAGCAGTTCTTC	CAAGTEQFF	.	many	TRBV21-1	TRBJ2-1
TGTGCCAGCAGTTACGCCAGAACCCAGCATTTT	CASSYARTQHF	.	many	TRBV6-2/TRBV6-3	TRBJ1-5
TGTGCCAGCTCTGGTATCTACAATGAGCAGTTCTTC	CASSGIYNEQFF	.	many	TRBV6-2/TRBV6-3	TRBJ2-1
TGTGCCAGCCACGGTCAAGGTAGGAATGAGCAGTTCTTC	CASHGQGRNEQFF	.	many	TRBV18	TRBJ2-1
TGTGCCAGCAAACGTCGACCGGACAGGGCGGAAGAGACCCAGTACTTC	CASKRRPDRAEETQYF	TRBD1	.	TRBV27	TRBJ2-5
TGTGCCAGCAGCTTAGCGCGGGCAACTAGCGGGAGTTCCCCTTCCTACGAGCAGTACTTC	CASSLARATSGSSPSYEQYF	TRBD2	medium-sized	TRBV7-8	TRBJ2-7
TGCAGTGCCACAGACACGGGGCAGTTCTTC	CSATDTGQFF	.	.	TRBV20-1	TRBJ2-1
TGTGCCAGCAGCCTTGTTACAGATACGCAGTATTTT	CASSLVTDTQYF	.	many	TRBV11-2	TRBJ2-3
TGTGCCAGCAGCTTCGGACTAGAGGGCGGGGAGCTGTTTTTT	CASSFGLEGGELFF	TRBD2	many	TRBV9	TRBJ2-2
TGCAGTGCTAGAGATTCGAGGGTTGGAGAAAAACTGTTTTTT	CSARDSRVGEKLFF	.	many	TRBV20-1	TRBJ1-4
TGTGCCAGCAGTTGGCTAGGGCAGAACTACGAGCAGTACTTC	CASSWLGQNYEQYF	.	.	TRBV6-5	TRBJ2-7
TGTGCCAGCAGCGTCGAAGGGAGAACCTACGAGCAGTACTTC	CASSVEGRTYEQYF	.	many	TRBV9	TRBJ2-7
TGTGCCAGCACTCGACTAGCGGGGAGCTCCTACAATGAGCAGTTCTTC	CASTRLAGSSYNEQFF	TRBD2	many	TRBV6-5	TRBJ2-1
TGTGCCAGCAGCCCCCCCTGGGGGAGGGGGCAGGGCGAGCAGTACTTC	CASSPPWGRGQGEQYF	.	many	TRBV7-8	TRBJ2-7